This T cell receptor (beta chain) was sequenced for a study of Ad26.COV2.S vaccination and SARS-CoV-2 variants. Looked up from germline, CDR1 is SGHRS and CDR2 is YFSETQ. The V and J ends lost 4 bases and 2 bases respectively, with 14 bases between them. The CDR3 has 15 residues. TCRdb keeps only in-frame clones here, not all; method: immunoSEQ multiplex PCR. The sample includes roughly 380,000 clones, 92% of them seen just once. This TCR was recovered from a human donor who had recovered from COVID-19. The rearrangement uses TRBV5-1 and TRBJ2-3; D uncertain. Material: peripheral blood, obtained after recovery from COVID-19. CDR3 protein: CASSPVSFSTDTQYF. The CDR3 DNA follows: TGCGCCAGCAGCCCCGTGAGTTTCTCCACAGATACGCAGTATTTT.